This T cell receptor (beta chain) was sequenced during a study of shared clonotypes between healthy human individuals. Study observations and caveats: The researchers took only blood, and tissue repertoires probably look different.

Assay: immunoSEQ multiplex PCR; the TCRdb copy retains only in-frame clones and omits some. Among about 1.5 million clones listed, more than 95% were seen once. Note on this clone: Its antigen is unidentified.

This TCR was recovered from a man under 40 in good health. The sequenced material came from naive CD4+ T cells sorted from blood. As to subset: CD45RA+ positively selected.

The CDR3 reads CASSLTGAGANVLTF. The CDR3 DNA reads as TGTGCCAGCAGCTTAACGGGCGCTGGGGCCAACGTCCTGACTTTC. J is TRBJ2-6 and V is TRBV11-2; D uncertain. The CDR3 is made up of 15 amino acids. The germline V gene has CDR1 SGHAT and CDR2 FQNNGV. Trimming left V 2 bases short and J 2 bases short, with 7 bases between.